This section outlines one T cell receptor beta chain sequence together with its context. Its antigen remains unidentified. Its ends do not fully match the called genes, so a read error is possible. Germline V CDR1 and CDR2: GTSNPN, SVGIG (reference sequence). There are 14 residues in the CDR3. Here immunoSEQ multiplex PCR was the method, and the copy in TCRdb shows in-frame clones only, minus some. This repertoire shows 100,000 to 150,000 clones, 65% to 85% found once; its top ten account for roughly 5%. This entry comes from a study of radiation and T cells in renal cell carcinoma. Study summary: Nephrectomy followed 15 Gy stereotactic body radiation by 4 weeks.

Sample time point: blood 2 weeks post-SBRT. Sample treatment: 15 Gy SBRT to primary tumor, nephrectomy 4 weeks later. Serial blood draws occurred at baseline and 2 and 4 weeks post-SBRT. Regarding the study as a whole: Top tumor clonotypes rose in blood 2 weeks post-radiation, then contracted.

The TCR was taken from a man aged 50 or older with renal cell carcinoma. The rearrangement uses TRBV30 and TRBJ2-7, with TRBD1 matching over 7 bases. The sample consisted of blood, taken from a patient whose treatment included radiotherapy and nephrectomy. The CDR3 reads CAWSVERTGLFANF. In DNA, the CDR3 is TGTGCCTGGAGTGTAGAACGGACAGGCTTATTCGCCAACTTC.